This note documents a single TCR beta chain sequence. The data derive from a study of blood T cell repertoires in COVID-19. During active infection, Seattle patients enrolled and were then monitored through disease. Trimming cost V 0 bases and J 7 bases, with 16 bases left between them. The CDR3 has 15 residues. Germline CDR1 reads LGHNA; CDR2 reads YSLEER. The table came from immunoSEQ multiplex PCR; TCRdb's copy has only in-frame clones and leaves some out. The sample includes about 220,000 clones, 65% to 90% of them seen just once. This receptor was obtained from a woman between 70 and 85 years old with COVID-19, enrolled during active disease. Material: peripheral blood. The chain employs TRBV4-3 and TRBJ2-7; a possible D gene is TRBD1 (6 bases). CDR3 sequence: CASSQDMARGREQYF. The DNA for the CDR3 is TGCGCCAGCAGCCAAGATATGGCCAGGGGCAGAGAGCAGTACTTC.